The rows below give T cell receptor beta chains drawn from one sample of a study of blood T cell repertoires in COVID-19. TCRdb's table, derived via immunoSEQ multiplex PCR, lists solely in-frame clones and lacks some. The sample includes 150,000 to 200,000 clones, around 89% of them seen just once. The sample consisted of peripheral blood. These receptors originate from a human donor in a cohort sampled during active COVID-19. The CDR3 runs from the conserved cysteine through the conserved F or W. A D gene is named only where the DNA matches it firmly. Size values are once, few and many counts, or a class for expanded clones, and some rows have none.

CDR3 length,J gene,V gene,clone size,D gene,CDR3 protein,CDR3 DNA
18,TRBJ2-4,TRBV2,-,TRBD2,CAAGGGLAGGRAKNIQYF,TGTGCCGCGGGAGGCGGACTAGCGGGGGGGAGGGCCAAAAACATTCAGTACTTC
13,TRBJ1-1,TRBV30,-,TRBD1,CAWNRQGNTEAFF,TGTGCCTGGAATAGACAGGGAAACACTGAAGCTTTCTTT
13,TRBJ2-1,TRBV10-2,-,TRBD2,CASRSSGAEEQFF,TGCGCCAGCAGGTCTAGCGGGGCCGAAGAGCAGTTCTTC
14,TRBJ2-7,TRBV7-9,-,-,CASKPLAGGYEQYF,TGTGCCAGCAAGCCATTGGCAGGAGGCTACGAGCAGTACTTC
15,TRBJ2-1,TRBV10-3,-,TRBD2,CAIRGTSGGLNEQFF,TGTGCCATCAGAGGGACTAGCGGGGGGTTGAATGAGCAGTTCTTC
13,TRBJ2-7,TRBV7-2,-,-,CASSVELPYEQYF,TGTGCCAGCAGCGTAGAACTCCCCTACGAGCAGTACTTC
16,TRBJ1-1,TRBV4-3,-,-,CASSPAAGSLNTEAFF,TGCGCCAGCAGCCCCGCGGCGGGGTCACTGAACACTGAAGCTTTCTTT
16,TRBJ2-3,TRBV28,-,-,CASSPLVRVDTDTQYF,TGTGCCAGCAGCCCCCTTGTTCGAGTTGACACAGATACGCAGTATTTT
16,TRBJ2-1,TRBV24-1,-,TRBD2,CATSDSGTSSYNEQFF,TGTGCCACCAGTGATTCCGGGACTAGCTCCTACAATGAGCAGTTCTTC
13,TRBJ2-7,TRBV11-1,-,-,CASSLSGSYEQYF,TGTGCCAGCAGCTTAAGCGGATCCTACGAGCAGTACTTC
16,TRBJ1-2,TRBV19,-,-,CASSDHLLQAHYGYTF,TGTGCCAGTAGTGACCACTTATTACAGGCCCACTATGGCTACACCTTC
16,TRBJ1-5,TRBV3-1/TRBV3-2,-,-,CASSQINRKHNQPQHF,TGTGCCAGCAGCCAAATCAACAGGAAGCACAATCAGCCCCAGCATTTT
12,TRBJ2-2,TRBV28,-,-,CASSYLSGELFF,TGTGCCAGCAGTTACCTTAGCGGAGAGCTGTTTTTT
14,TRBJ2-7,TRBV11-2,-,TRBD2,CASSLGTSGYEQYF,TGTGCCAGCAGCTTAGGGACTAGCGGCTACGAGCAGTACTTC
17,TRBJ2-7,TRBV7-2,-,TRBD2,CASSLVASGGSSYEQYF,TGTGCCAGCAGCTTAGTTGCTAGCGGGGGTAGCTCCTACGAGCAGTACTTC
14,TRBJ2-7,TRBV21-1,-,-,CASSKYLGAYEQYF,TGTGCCAGCAGCAAGTACCTAGGGGCCTACGAGCAGTACTTC
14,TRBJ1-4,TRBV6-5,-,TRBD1,CASSETGYSEKLFF,TGTGCCAGCAGCGAGACAGGGTATTCTGAAAAACTGTTTTTT
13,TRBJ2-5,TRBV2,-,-,CANSRDIQETQYF,TGTGCCAACTCCAGGGATATCCAAGAGACCCAGTACTTC
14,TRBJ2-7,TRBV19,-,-,CASSIGGNAYEQYF,TGTGCCAGTAGTATTGGAGGGAATGCCTACGAGCAGTACTTC
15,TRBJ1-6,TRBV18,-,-,CASSTGSSYNSPLHF,TGTGCCAGTTCTACAGGGTCTTCCTATAATTCACCCCTCCACTTT
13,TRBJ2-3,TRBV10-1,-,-,CASSESTEDTQYF,TGCGCCAGCAGTGAGTCGACAGAAGATACGCAGTATTTT
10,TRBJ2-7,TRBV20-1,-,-,CSAGEYEQYF,TGCAGTGCCGGGGAATACGAGCAGTACTTC
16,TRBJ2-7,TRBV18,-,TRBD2,CASSPGLAGVTYEQYF,TGTGCCAGCTCACCTGGACTAGCGGGAGTCACCTACGAGCAGTACTTC
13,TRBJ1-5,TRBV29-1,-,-,CSVQGQGDQPQHF,TGCAGCGTTCAGGGCCAGGGCGATCAGCCCCAGCATTTT
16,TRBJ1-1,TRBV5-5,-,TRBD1,CASSPWDRGRRTEAFF,TGTGCCAGCAGCCCCTGGGACAGGGGGCGGAGGACTGAAGCTTTCTTT
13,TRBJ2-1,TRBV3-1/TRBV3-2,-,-,CASSSTLRGEQFF,TGTGCCAGCAGTTCCACCTTACGGGGGGAGCAGTTCTTC
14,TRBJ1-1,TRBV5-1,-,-,CASKARRGDTEAFF,TGCGCCAGCAAAGCTCGCAGGGGAGACACTGAAGCTTTCTTT
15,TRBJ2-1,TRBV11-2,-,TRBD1,CASSSGQGGYNEQFF,TGTGCCAGCAGCTCAGGACAGGGGGGCTACAATGAGCAGTTCTTC
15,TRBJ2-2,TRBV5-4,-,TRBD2,CASSTGTRQSGELFF,TGTGCCAGCAGCACCGGGACTAGGCAGTCCGGGGAGCTGTTTTTT
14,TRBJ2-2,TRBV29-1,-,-,CSVEARKQGGELFF,TGCAGCGTTGAAGCCCGAAAGCAGGGCGGGGAGCTGTTTTTT
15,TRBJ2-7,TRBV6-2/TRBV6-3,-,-,CASSYDGGKGDEQYF,TGTGCCAGCAGTTACGACGGCGGTAAAGGTGACGAGCAGTACTTC
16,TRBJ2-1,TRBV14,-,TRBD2,CASSQLAGGPYNEQFF,TGTGCCAGCAGCCAATTAGCGGGAGGGCCTTACAATGAGCAGTTCTTC
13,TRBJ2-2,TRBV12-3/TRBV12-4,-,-,CASSLTRGGELFF,TGTGCCAGCAGTTTAACGCGGGGCGGGGAGCTGTTTTTT
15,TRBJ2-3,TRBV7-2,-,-,CASSFPQGSKDTQYF,TGTGCCAGCAGCTTCCCCCAGGGGTCTAAAGATACGCAGTATTTT
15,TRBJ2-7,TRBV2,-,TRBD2,CASSEILAGFYEQYF,TGTGCCAGCAGTGAAATCCTAGCGGGGTTCTACGAGCAGTACTTC
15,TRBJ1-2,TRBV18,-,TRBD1,CASSLSGQGLYGYTF,TGTGCCAGCTCACTTTCCGGACAGGGCCTCTATGGCTACACCTTC
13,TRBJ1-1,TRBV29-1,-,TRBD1,CSVAEGASPEAFF,TGCAGCGTCGCCGAGGGGGCGAGCCCTGAAGCTTTCTTT
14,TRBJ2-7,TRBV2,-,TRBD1,CASSYGTGSYEQYF,TGTGCCAGCTCTTATGGGACAGGATCTTACGAGCAGTACTTC
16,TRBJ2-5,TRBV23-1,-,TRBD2,CASSLNGLAGEETQYF,TGCGCCAGCAGTTTAAACGGACTAGCGGGAGAAGAGACCCAGTACTTC
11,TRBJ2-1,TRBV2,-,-,CASTTRGEQFF,TGTGCCAGCACCACGCGGGGTGAGCAGTTCTTC
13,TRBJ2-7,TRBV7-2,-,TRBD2,CASSFGRDYEQYF,TGTGCCAGCAGCTTCGGGAGGGACTACGAGCAGTACTTC
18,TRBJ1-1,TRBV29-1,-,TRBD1,CSVEVLAGTGVWRTEAFF,TGCAGCGTTGAAGTTTTGGCCGGGACAGGGGTATGGAGAACTGAAGCTTTCTTT
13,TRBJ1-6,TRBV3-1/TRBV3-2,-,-,CASSLTDNSPLHF,TGTGCCAGCAGCCTTACTGATAATTCACCCCTCCACTTT
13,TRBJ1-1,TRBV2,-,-,CASSEAGVTEAFF,TGTGCCAGCAGTGAAGCCGGGGTTACTGAAGCTTTCTTT
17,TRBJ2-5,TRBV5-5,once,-,CASSRVMRRGLEETQYF,TGTGCCAGCAGCCGTGTCATGAGACGGGGACTTGAAGAGACCCAGTACTTC
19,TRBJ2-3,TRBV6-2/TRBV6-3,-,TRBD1,CASSYIPSSGTGWSDTQYF,TGTGCCAGCAGTTACATTCCCAGTTCCGGGACAGGATGGTCCGATACGCAGTATTTT
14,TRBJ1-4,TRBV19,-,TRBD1,CASGQARTNEKLFF,TGTGCCAGCGGACAGGCCCGAACTAATGAAAAACTGTTTTTT
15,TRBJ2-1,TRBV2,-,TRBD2,CASSENAGGRNEQFF,TGTGCCAGCAGTGAAAATGCGGGGGGGAGAAATGAGCAGTTCTTC
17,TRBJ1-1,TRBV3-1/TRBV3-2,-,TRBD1,CASSQEDRGGFSTEAFF,TGTGCCAGCAGCCAAGAAGACAGGGGAGGATTTAGCACTGAAGCTTTCTTT
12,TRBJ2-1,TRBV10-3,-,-,CAISAGRTEQFF,TGTGCCATCAGTGCCGGTCGAACGGAGCAGTTCTTC
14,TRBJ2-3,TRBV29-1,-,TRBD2,CSVRTSGGADTQYF,TGCAGCGTTAGGACTAGCGGGGGGGCTGATACGCAGTATTTT
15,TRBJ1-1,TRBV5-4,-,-,CASSKEQAVGTEAFF,TGTGCCAGCAGCAAGGAACAGGCCGTTGGCACTGAAGCTTTCTTT
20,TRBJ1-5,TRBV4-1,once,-,CASSQDLLPSPDYSNQPQHF,TGCGCCAGCAGCCAAGACCTTCTACCATCTCCCGACTATAGCAATCAGCCCCAGCATTTT
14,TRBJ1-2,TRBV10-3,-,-,CAISVVGEGYGYTF,TGTGCCATCAGTGTGGTAGGGGAGGGCTATGGCTACACCTTC
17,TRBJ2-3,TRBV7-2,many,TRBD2,CASSDTRGGGVTDTQYF,TGTGCCAGCAGCGATACTCGGGGCGGGGGGGTCACAGATACGCAGTATTTT
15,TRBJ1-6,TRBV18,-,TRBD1,CASSPRQGDNSPLHF,TGTGCCAGCTCACCCCGACAGGGGGATAATTCACCCCTCCACTTT
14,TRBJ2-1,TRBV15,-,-,CATSRTGGANEQFF,TGTGCCACCAGCAGGACAGGTGGGGCCAATGAGCAGTTCTTC
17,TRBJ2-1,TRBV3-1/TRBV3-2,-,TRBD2,CASSQAQLAGAGNEQFF,TGTGCCAGCAGCCAAGCCCAACTAGCGGGAGCAGGTAATGAGCAGTTCTTC
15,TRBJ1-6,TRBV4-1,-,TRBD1,CASSQRDRDNSPLHF,TGCGCCAGCAGCCAACGGGACAGGGATAATTCACCCCTCCACTTT
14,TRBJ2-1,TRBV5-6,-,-,CASSLGLVPRGQFF,TGTGCCAGCAGCTTGGGACTAGTCCCCCGCGGGCAGTTCTTC